The rows below give T cell receptor beta chains drawn from one sample of a study of blood T cell repertoires in COVID-19. Assay used: immunoSEQ multiplex PCR; TCRdb lists only in-frame clones, some missing. The profile covers under 150,000 clones, with over 80% appearing a single time and around 1.9% taken by the ten largest. Sequenced sample: peripheral blood. The origin of the receptors is a man in his 70s with acute or convalescent COVID-19. CDR3s include the opening cysteine and the closing phenylalanine or tryptophan. Each record gives: D gene, V gene, clone size, J gene, CDR3 protein, CDR3 DNA. The D gene is left open where the match is weak. For some rows the clone size is stated as once, few or many, or as a class when expanded; others skip it.

d_gene: -
v_gene: TRBV4-2
abundance: -
j_gene: TRBJ1-4
CDR3aa: CASSPEGGTNEKLFF
CDR3nt: TGTGCCAGCAGCCCCGAGGGTGGAACTAATGAAAAACTGTTTTTT

d_gene: TRBD1
v_gene: TRBV5-1
abundance: -
j_gene: TRBJ1-2
CDR3aa: CASRETNRGDYGYTF
CDR3nt: TGCGCCAGCAGGGAGACGAACAGGGGGGACTATGGCTACACCTTC

d_gene: -
v_gene: TRBV15
abundance: -
j_gene: TRBJ1-2
CDR3aa: CATSSLYGYTF
CDR3nt: TGTGCCACCAGCTCCCTCTATGGCTACACCTTC

d_gene: -
v_gene: TRBV29-1
abundance: -
j_gene: TRBJ2-3
CDR3aa: CSVEATTSSTDTQYF
CDR3nt: TGCAGCGTTGAAGCGACGACATCTAGCACAGATACGCAGTATTTT

d_gene: -
v_gene: TRBV10-1
abundance: once
j_gene: TRBJ1-5
CDR3aa: CASSESFNQPQHF
CDR3nt: TGCGCCAGCAGTGAATCCTTCAATCAGCCCCAGCATTTT

d_gene: -
v_gene: TRBV9
abundance: -
j_gene: TRBJ1-6
CDR3aa: CASSVGGDNSPLHF
CDR3nt: TGTGCCAGCAGCGTAGGGGGAGACAATTCACCCCTCCACTTT

d_gene: -
v_gene: TRBV10-2
abundance: -
j_gene: TRBJ1-1
CDR3aa: CASSKQENTEAFF
CDR3nt: TGCGCCAGCAGTAAGCAGGAGAACACTGAAGCTTTCTTT

d_gene: TRBD1
v_gene: TRBV11-2
abundance: -
j_gene: TRBJ2-2
CDR3aa: CASRLPGQGGTGELFF
CDR3nt: TGTGCCAGCAGACTTCCGGGACAGGGGGGTACCGGGGAGCTGTTTTTT

d_gene: -
v_gene: TRBV2
abundance: -
j_gene: TRBJ2-5
CDR3aa: CASSLSETQYF
CDR3nt: TGTGCCAGCAGCCTGTCGGAGACCCAGTACTTC

d_gene: TRBD1
v_gene: TRBV10-3
abundance: once
j_gene: TRBJ2-3
CDR3aa: CAISGKGGPDTQYF
CDR3nt: TGTGCCATCAGTGGAAAAGGGGGCCCAGATACGCAGTATTTT

d_gene: -
v_gene: TRBV19
abundance: -
j_gene: TRBJ1-1
CDR3aa: CASSPFRTRVNTEAFF
CDR3nt: TGTGCCAGTAGTCCCTTTAGGACAAGGGTTAACACTGAAGCTTTCTTT

d_gene: -
v_gene: TRBV7-2
abundance: few
j_gene: TRBJ2-5
CDR3aa: CASSSGHTGTQYF
CDR3nt: TGTGCCAGCAGCTCAGGACACACCGGGACCCAGTACTTC

d_gene: -
v_gene: TRBV2
abundance: -
j_gene: TRBJ1-5
CDR3aa: CASKGLPNQPQHF
CDR3nt: TGTGCCAGTAAGGGACTGCCCAATCAGCCCCAGCATTTT

d_gene: TRBD2
v_gene: TRBV6-1
abundance: -
j_gene: TRBJ2-4
CDR3aa: CASSETSGGPGKNIQYF
CDR3nt: TGTGCCAGCAGTGAGACTAGCGGGGGGCCGGGCAAAAACATTCAGTACTTC

d_gene: -
v_gene: TRBV6-5
abundance: -
j_gene: TRBJ1-2
CDR3aa: CASSLSGEYGYTF
CDR3nt: TGTGCCAGCAGCCTCTCGGGGGAATATGGCTACACCTTC

d_gene: -
v_gene: TRBV19
abundance: -
j_gene: TRBJ2-3
CDR3aa: CASSPSTDTQYF
CDR3nt: TGTGCCAGTAGCCCAAGCACAGATACGCAGTATTTT

d_gene: -
v_gene: TRBV6-1
abundance: few
j_gene: TRBJ1-6
CDR3aa: CASSEAWASPLHF
CDR3nt: TGTGCCAGCAGTGAAGCCTGGGCTTCACCCCTCCACTTT

d_gene: TRBD1
v_gene: TRBV7-6
abundance: -
j_gene: TRBJ2-7
CDR3aa: CASSNRDRDYEQYF
CDR3nt: TGTGCCAGCAGTAATCGGGACAGGGACTACGAGCAGTACTTC

d_gene: -
v_gene: TRBV7-8
abundance: -
j_gene: TRBJ1-2
CDR3aa: CASSPPASSGSGYTF
CDR3nt: TGTGCCAGCAGCCCCCCCGCGAGTAGCGGGTCTGGCTACACCTTC

d_gene: TRBD2
v_gene: TRBV7-9
abundance: few
j_gene: TRBJ2-3
CDR3aa: CASSSRTSPDTQYF
CDR3nt: TGTGCCAGCAGCTCACGGACTAGCCCAGATACGCAGTATTTT

d_gene: TRBD1
v_gene: TRBV12-3/TRBV12-4
abundance: -
j_gene: TRBJ2-1
CDR3aa: CASSDREGNEQFF
CDR3nt: TGTGCCAGCAGTGACAGGGAAGGGAATGAGCAGTTCTTC

d_gene: TRBD2
v_gene: TRBV5-6
abundance: -
j_gene: TRBJ2-7
CDR3aa: CASARLAALGEQYF
CDR3nt: TGTGCCAGCGCACGACTAGCGGCCTTAGGTGAGCAGTACTTC

d_gene: TRBD1
v_gene: TRBV19
abundance: -
j_gene: TRBJ2-4
CDR3aa: CASSLRDRGDYGKNIQYF
CDR3nt: TGTGCCAGTAGTCTTCGGGACAGGGGTGACTACGGCAAAAACATTCAGTACTTC

d_gene: TRBD1
v_gene: TRBV2
abundance: once
j_gene: TRBJ1-4
CDR3aa: CASSPLGQGSNEKLFF
CDR3nt: TGTGCCAGCAGTCCGCTTGGACAGGGGAGTAATGAAAAACTGTTTTTT

d_gene: -
v_gene: TRBV15
abundance: once
j_gene: TRBJ1-2
CDR3aa: CATSRDLRGYTF
CDR3nt: TGTGCCACCAGCAGAGACCTGAGGGGCTACACCTTC

d_gene: -
v_gene: TRBV19
abundance: -
j_gene: TRBJ1-1
CDR3aa: CASSIRRNTEAFF
CDR3nt: TGTGCCAGTAGTATTCGGAGAAACACTGAAGCTTTCTTT

d_gene: TRBD1
v_gene: TRBV5-3
abundance: -
j_gene: TRBJ2-5
CDR3aa: CARSLDQGASENQETQYF
CDR3nt: TGTGCCAGAAGCTTAGATCAGGGGGCCTCGGAAAACCAAGAGACCCAGTACTTC

d_gene: -
v_gene: TRBV7-9
abundance: few
j_gene: TRBJ2-3
CDR3aa: CASAGQVWSDTQYF
CDR3nt: TGTGCCAGCGCGGGGCAGGTTTGGTCTGATACGCAGTATTTT

d_gene: TRBD1
v_gene: TRBV6-5
abundance: -
j_gene: TRBJ1-2
CDR3aa: CASTGTSNRGGYTF
CDR3nt: TGTGCCAGCACCGGAACCAGTAACAGGGGTGGCTACACCTTC

d_gene: -
v_gene: TRBV28
abundance: few
j_gene: TRBJ2-5
CDR3aa: CASSLGGTQETQYF
CDR3nt: TGTGCCAGCAGTTTAGGGGGGACTCAAGAGACCCAGTACTTC

d_gene: -
v_gene: TRBV6-5
abundance: -
j_gene: TRBJ1-6
CDR3aa: CASSYTQGGNSPLHF
CDR3nt: TGTGCCAGCAGTTACACTCAGGGAGGGAATTCACCCCTCCACTTT

d_gene: -
v_gene: TRBV5-1
abundance: -
j_gene: TRBJ1-6
CDR3aa: CASSFRLREWDNSPLHF
CDR3nt: TGCGCCAGCAGCTTCCGGCTAAGGGAGTGGGATAATTCACCCCTCCACTTT

d_gene: -
v_gene: TRBV5-1
abundance: -
j_gene: TRBJ1-6
CDR3aa: CASSLSSGALNSPLHF
CDR3nt: TGCGCCAGCAGCTTGTCCTCAGGGGCTCTTAATTCACCCCTCCACTTT

d_gene: TRBD2
v_gene: TRBV11-2
abundance: -
j_gene: TRBJ2-5
CDR3aa: CASSPGQRGGLETQYF
CDR3nt: TGTGCCAGCAGCCCGGGCCAGCGGGGGGGCCTGGAGACCCAGTACTTC

d_gene: -
v_gene: TRBV12-1
abundance: once
j_gene: TRBJ2-3
CDR3aa: CASTFPGQGRTDTQYF
CDR3nt: TGTGCCAGCACCTTCCCCGGACAGGGTAGGACAGATACGCAGTATTTT

d_gene: TRBD1
v_gene: TRBV24-1
abundance: -
j_gene: TRBJ2-1
CDR3aa: CATSETGTGSYNEQFF
CDR3nt: TGTGCCACCAGTGAAACCGGGACAGGCTCCTACAATGAGCAGTTCTTC

d_gene: TRBD1
v_gene: TRBV7-3
abundance: -
j_gene: TRBJ2-1
CDR3aa: CASSLMGTGYSEQFF
CDR3nt: TGTGCCAGCAGCTTAATGGGGACAGGGTACAGTGAGCAGTTCTTC

d_gene: TRBD1
v_gene: TRBV19
abundance: once
j_gene: TRBJ1-6
CDR3aa: CASSPRQGAAYNSPLHF
CDR3nt: TGTGCCAGTAGTCCCAGACAGGGGGCAGCCTATAATTCACCCCTCCACTTT

d_gene: TRBD1
v_gene: TRBV7-6
abundance: -
j_gene: TRBJ1-1
CDR3aa: CASSSTGLNTEAFF
CDR3nt: TGTGCCAGCAGCTCGACAGGGTTGAACACTGAAGCTTTCTTT

d_gene: -
v_gene: TRBV19
abundance: -
j_gene: TRBJ1-4
CDR3aa: CASSSNNRASANEKLFF
CDR3nt: TGTGCCAGTAGTTCGAACAACAGGGCTTCGGCTAATGAAAAACTGTTTTTT

d_gene: TRBD1
v_gene: TRBV5-1
abundance: few
j_gene: TRBJ1-1
CDR3aa: CASSLVGQGSTEAFF
CDR3nt: TGCGCCAGCAGCTTGGTTGGACAGGGCTCCACTGAAGCTTTCTTT

d_gene: -
v_gene: TRBV10-3
abundance: -
j_gene: TRBJ1-5
CDR3aa: CAIRESGAPNQPQHF
CDR3nt: TGTGCCATCAGAGAGAGCGGGGCCCCCAATCAGCCCCAGCATTTT

d_gene: TRBD2
v_gene: TRBV10-3
abundance: -
j_gene: TRBJ2-1
CDR3aa: CAMTASGEDEQFF
CDR3nt: TGTGCCATGACGGCTAGCGGGGAGGATGAGCAGTTCTTC

d_gene: -
v_gene: TRBV12-3/TRBV12-4
abundance: -
j_gene: TRBJ1-5
CDR3aa: CASSRTEYQPQHF
CDR3nt: TGTGCCAGCAGCCGTACAGAGTATCAGCCCCAGCATTTT

d_gene: TRBD2
v_gene: TRBV9
abundance: -
j_gene: TRBJ2-7
CDR3aa: CASSVGGGAYEQYF
CDR3nt: TGTGCCAGCAGCGTAGGTGGGGGGGCCTACGAGCAGTACTTC

d_gene: TRBD1
v_gene: TRBV5-1
abundance: -
j_gene: TRBJ1-4
CDR3aa: CASSFGQGNEKLFF
CDR3nt: TGCGCCAGCAGCTTCGGACAGGGTAATGAAAAACTGTTTTTT

d_gene: -
v_gene: TRBV11-2
abundance: -
j_gene: TRBJ2-3
CDR3aa: CASSLDGGKTDTQYF
CDR3nt: TGTGCCAGCAGCTTAGACGGGGGAAAGACAGATACGCAGTATTTT

d_gene: -
v_gene: TRBV6-1
abundance: -
j_gene: TRBJ1-5
CDR3aa: CASSGGMQGGRQPQHF
CDR3nt: TGTGCCAGCAGTGGCGGAATGCAAGGGGGTAGACAGCCCCAGCATTTT

d_gene: -
v_gene: TRBV2
abundance: few
j_gene: TRBJ1-1
CDR3aa: CASYTANTEAFF
CDR3nt: TGTGCCAGCTACACAGCGAACACTGAAGCTTTCTTT